This entry lists 13 T cell receptor beta chains sequenced from one sample in a study of cytomegalovirus exposure and HLA in healthy donors. PCR used 60 Vbeta primers and 13 Jbeta primers. Produced via immunoSEQ multiplex PCR; TCRdb's table is partial and in-frame only. The sample records 80,000 to 100,000 clones, 55% to 75% being singletons. The sequenced sample consisted of PBMCs. The source of these receptors is a man aged 45-65 years in good health and CMV-seronegative.

DNA of the CDR3: TGTGCCATCAGTGAGGCAGGGCCAAATCAGCCCCAGCATTTT. Translated: CAISEAGPNQPQHF. The chain couples TRBV10-3 to TRBJ1-5; D may be TRBD1 (5 bases). V was trimmed by 2 bases and J by 4 bases, leaving 9 bases between them. CDR3 length equals 14 residues. Per the germline V gene, CDR1 is ENHRY and CDR2 is SYGVKD.

The V call is TRBV7-2, the J call TRBJ1-4, with D unclear. Trimming took 4 bases from V and 0 from J, leaving 12 bases between them. The CDR3 is 16 amino acids. Germline V gene data show CDR1 as SGHTA and CDR2 as FQGNSA. The CDR3 here is CASSSRVGATNEKLFF. CDR3 DNA sequence: TGTGCCAGCAGCTCCCGCGTGGGAGCAACTAATGAAAAACTGTTTTTT.

This clone appeared a few times. This sequence joins TRBV11-2 and TRBJ2-7; TRBD1 aligns across 8 bases. Germline V CDR1 and CDR2: SGHAT, FQNNGV. The CDR3 has 13 residues. Germline trimming cut 3 bases from V and 8 bases from J; bases unmatched to any gene: 6. The CDR3 region is CASSFATGAQQYF. CDR3 coding DNA: TGTGCCAGCAGCTTTGCGACAGGGGCCCAGCAGTACTTC.

This clone was picked up a small number of times. V usage is TRBV5-4 and J usage is TRBJ1-2; 7 bases map to TRBD1. V lost 2 bases and J lost 8; bases outside the gene matches: 15. The CDR3 has 16 residues. Germline V gene data show CDR1 as SGHNT and CDR2 as YYREEE (reference sequence). The CDR3 reads CASSFVDFVRGSGYTF. For the CDR3, the DNA is TGTGCCAGCAGCTTTGTGGATTTTGTCAGGGGGAGCGGCTACACCTTC.

V gene TRBV6-6 combines with J gene TRBJ2-5, with D maybe TRBD1 (6 bases). V lost 10 bases, J lost 2 bases, and 14 bases lay in between. CDR3 size: 13 residues. The germline CDR1 and CDR2 sequences are MNHNY and SVGAGI (reference sequence). The DNA for the CDR3 is TGTGCCACCGCTGGACAGCCTCAAGAGACCCAGTACTTC. Protein product: CATAGQPQETQYF.

The genes are TRBV7-6 and TRBJ1-3; TRBD1 might be the D (6 bases). V dropped 5 bases and J dropped 0 bases, with 14 bases sitting between them. The CDR3 has 16 residues. Germline values: CDR1 SGHVS, CDR2 FNYEAQ. The CDR3 region is CASSQGHQISGNTIYF. In DNA form, the CDR3 reads TGTGCCAGCAGCCAGGGACACCAAATCTCTGGAAACACCATATATTTT.

The rearrangement links TRBV6-5 to TRBJ2-7; perhaps TRBD2 as D (6 bases). The CDR3 covers 13 residues. V was shortened by 6 bases and J by 3 bases, with 12 bases between the two germline ends. Germline values: CDR1 MNHEY, CDR2 SVGAGI. The CDR3 nucleotides read TGTGCCAGCAGCATAGCGGCTGACTACGAGCAGTACTTC. Amino acid sequence: CASSIAADYEQYF.

This clone was counted between two and nine times. The rearrangement joins TRBV27 to TRBJ2-5; D is unresolved. The DNA matches TRBJ2-7 better at its end, which makes the J call doubtful. CDR3 length: 15 amino acids. Germline V gives CDR1 MNHEY, CDR2 SMNVEV (reference sequence). The CDR3 DNA is TGTGCCAGCAGTTTAAAGGACGCTAGCTCCTACGAGCAGTACTTC. Amino acids: CASSLKDASSYEQYF.

CDR3 residues: CASSLPLDRGYGYTF. CDR3 nucleotides: TGTGCCAGCAGCCTCCCTCTCGACAGGGGCTATGGCTACACCTTC. V usage is TRBV28 and J usage is TRBJ1-2, with 8 bases fitting TRBD1. The germline gives CDR1 MDHEN, CDR2 SYDVKM. The CDR3 extends over 15 amino acids. J gave up 4 bases and V 6 bases, and 10 bases lay outside the gene matches.

The genes are TRBV18 and TRBJ2-7, with D perhaps matching TRBD1 (5 bases). V was pared by 3 bases and J by 3 bases, with 12 bases between. The CDR3 is made up of 14 amino acids. Germline CDR1 and CDR2: KGHSH and LQKENI. The CDR3 region is CASSPAEQGYEQYF. CDR3 nucleotide sequence: TGTGCCAGCTCACCCGCCGAGCAGGGCTACGAGCAGTACTTC. Filled out from reference TRBV18 and TRBJ2-7, the complete variable domain reads NAGVMQNPRHLVRRRGQEARLRCSPMKGHSHVYWYRQLPEEGLKFMVYLQKENIIDESGMPKERFSAEFPKEGPSILRIQQVVRGDSAAYFCASSPAEQGYEQYFGPGTRLTVT.

The genes are TRBV9 and TRBJ2-1, with a weak D call TRBD2 (6 bases). The CDR3 spans 16 residues. The ends were cut back, 0 bases at V and 6 bases at J, with 16 bases in the middle. Looked up from germline, CDR1 is SGDLS and CDR2 is YYNGEE. CDR3 in DNA: TGTGCCAGCAGCGTAGCTACGAGACTAGTTACCAATGAGCAGTTCTTC. Amino acids: CASSVATRLVTNEQFF.

On this clone: The CDR3 does not end in the conserved phenylalanine or tryptophan, so this is likely a read error. The chain is built from TRBV6-5 and TRBJ1-3; perhaps TRBD1 as D (6 bases). The length of the CDR3 is 16 residues. The germline V and J ends were trimmed by 2 bases and 0 bases, with 11 bases remaining between them. Germline CDR1 MNHEY, CDR2 SVGAGI. In DNA form, the CDR3 reads TGTGCCAGCAGTTACGGGGGCTCTTTCTCTGGAAACACCATATATTCT. This codes for CASSYGGSFSGNTIYS.

The chain combines TRBV2 with TRBJ1-1; TRBD1 aligns across 10 bases. There are 13 residues in the CDR3. With 6 bases clipped from V and 10 bases from J, the junction kept 8 bases outside the gene matches. CDR1 and CDR2 from the germline V gene are SNHLY and FYNNEI. CDR3 bases: TGTGCCAGCAGCGAGGACAGGGGGAGAGTAGCTTTCTTT. Its protein is CASSEDRGRVAFF.